Each of the 3 T cell receptor beta chains below was sequenced from the same sample in a study of regulatory T cells in long-lasting Graves disease. Documented time point: newly diagnosed GD, antithyroid drugs for less than 3 months. After RNA was extracted from PBMCs, the TCR library was made from it. The TCR beta library used iRepertoire HTBI primers with Arm-PCR amplification of CDR3. TCRdb called the multiplex PCR reads again in MiXCR, with one record for every CDR3 protein. The sample has about 450,000 distinct CDR3 sequences; roughly 15% are singletons. The same specimen was also included in a second study, on T cells in Graves' hyperthyroidism and ophthalmopathy.

The sample was peripheral blood mononuclear cells (PBMCs), taken at new diagnosis, from a patient treated with antithyroid drugs. The receptors were gathered from a woman aged 45-60 years with Graves disease.

This chain joins TRBV29-1 and TRBJ2-7; no clear D gene. The V and J ends lost 4 bases and 2 bases respectively, with 12 bases between them. The length of the CDR3 is 13 residues. Germline loops: CDR1 SQVTM, CDR2 ANQGSEA. The CDR3 region is CSVVGSFAYEQYF. CDR3 sequence (DNA): TGCAGCGTTGTAGGTAGTTTTGCCTACGAGCAGTACTTC.

The table lists this clonotype with a few counts. The rearrangement links TRBV12-5 to TRBJ2-2; 7 bases are a match to TRBD2. The V gene's germline CDR1 is LGHNT and CDR2 FRNRAP. The J segment lost 2 bases and the V segment lost 3 bases, leaving 21 bases of the junction unmatched. The CDR3 covers 21 residues. DNA of the CDR3: TGTGCTAGTGGTTTTTTGGTTCTTCCCGGTTCGGGACTAAGAAACACCGGGGAGCTGTTTTTT. It is translated as CASGFLVLPGSGLRNTGELFF.

The sample holds many counts of this clonotype. The chain has TRBV5-1 and TRBJ2-5; D might be TRBD1 (5 bases). Trimming took off 0 bases at V and 1 base at J, with 7 bases between the two ends. The germline V gene encodes CDR1 SGHRS and CDR2 YFSETQ. The CDR3 is 14 amino acids. This CDR3 reads CASSLGQSQETQYF. The CDR3 DNA is TGCGCCAGCAGCTTGGGACAGTCCCAAGAGACCCAGTACTTC.